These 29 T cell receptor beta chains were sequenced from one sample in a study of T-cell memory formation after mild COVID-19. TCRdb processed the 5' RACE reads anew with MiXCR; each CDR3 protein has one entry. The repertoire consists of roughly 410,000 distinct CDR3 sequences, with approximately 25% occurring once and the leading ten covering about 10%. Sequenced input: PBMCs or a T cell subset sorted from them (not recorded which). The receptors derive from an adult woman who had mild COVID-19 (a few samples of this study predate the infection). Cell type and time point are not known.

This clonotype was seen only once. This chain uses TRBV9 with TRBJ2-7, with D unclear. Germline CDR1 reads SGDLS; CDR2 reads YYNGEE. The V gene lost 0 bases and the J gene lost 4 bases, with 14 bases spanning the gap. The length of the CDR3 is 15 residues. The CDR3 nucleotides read TGTGCCAGCAGCGTAGGGTTCTCGGTCGAGTACGAGCAGTACTTC. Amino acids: CASSVGFSVEYEQYF.

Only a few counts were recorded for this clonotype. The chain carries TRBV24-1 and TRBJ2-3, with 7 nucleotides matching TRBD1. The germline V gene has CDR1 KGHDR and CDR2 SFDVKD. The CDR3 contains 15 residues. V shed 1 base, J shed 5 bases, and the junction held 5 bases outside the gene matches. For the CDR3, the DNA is TGTGCCACCAGTGATTTCAGGGGGTATGGAGATACGCAGTATTTT. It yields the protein CATSDFRGYGDTQYF.

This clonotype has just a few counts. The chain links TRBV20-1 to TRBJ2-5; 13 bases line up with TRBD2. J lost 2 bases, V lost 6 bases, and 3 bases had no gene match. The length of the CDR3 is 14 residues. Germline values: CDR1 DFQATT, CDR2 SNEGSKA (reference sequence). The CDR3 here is CSARTSGGQETQYF. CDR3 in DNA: TGCAGTGCGAGGACTAGCGGGGGACAAGAGACCCAGTACTTC.

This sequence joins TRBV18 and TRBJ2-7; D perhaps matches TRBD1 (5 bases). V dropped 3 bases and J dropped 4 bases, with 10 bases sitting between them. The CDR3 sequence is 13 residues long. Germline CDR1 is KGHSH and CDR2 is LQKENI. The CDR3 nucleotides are TGTGCCAGCTCACCCGGGCCAGGGTACGAGCAGTACTTC. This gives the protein CASSPGPGYEQYF.

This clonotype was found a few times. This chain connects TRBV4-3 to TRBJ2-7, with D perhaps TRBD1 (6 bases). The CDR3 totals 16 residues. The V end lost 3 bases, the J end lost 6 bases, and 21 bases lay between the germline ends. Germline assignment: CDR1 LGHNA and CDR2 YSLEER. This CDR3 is CASSQFAGTILSEQYF. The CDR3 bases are TGCGCCAGCAGCCAGTTCGCCGGGACAATCCTCTCCGAGCAGTACTTC.

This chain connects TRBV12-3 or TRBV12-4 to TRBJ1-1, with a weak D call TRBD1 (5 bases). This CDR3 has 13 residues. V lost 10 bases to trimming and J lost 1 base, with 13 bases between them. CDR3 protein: CATLKGRNTEAFF. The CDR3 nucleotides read TGTGCCACCTTAAAGGGGCGGAACACTGAAGCTTTCTTT.

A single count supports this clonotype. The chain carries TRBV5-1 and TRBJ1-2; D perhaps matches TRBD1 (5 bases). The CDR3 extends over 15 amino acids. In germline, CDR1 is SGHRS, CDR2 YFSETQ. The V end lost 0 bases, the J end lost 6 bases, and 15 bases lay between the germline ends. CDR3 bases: TGCGCCAGCAGCTTGGGTGCAGGGAACGAGAATGGCTACACCTTC. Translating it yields CASSLGAGNENGYTF.

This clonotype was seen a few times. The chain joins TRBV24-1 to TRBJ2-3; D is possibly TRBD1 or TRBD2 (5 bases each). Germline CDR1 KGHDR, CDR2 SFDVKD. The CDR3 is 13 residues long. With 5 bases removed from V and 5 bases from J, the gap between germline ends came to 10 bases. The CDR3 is CATSVGEKDTQYF. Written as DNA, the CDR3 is TGTGCCACCAGTGTAGGGGAGAAAGATACGCAGTATTTT.

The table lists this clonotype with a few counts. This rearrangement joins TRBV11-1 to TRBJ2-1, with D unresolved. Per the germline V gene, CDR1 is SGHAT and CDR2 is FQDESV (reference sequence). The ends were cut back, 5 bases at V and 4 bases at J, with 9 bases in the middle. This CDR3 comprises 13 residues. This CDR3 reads CASSPSRYNEQFF. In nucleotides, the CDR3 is TGTGCCAGCAGCCCCTCAAGGTACAATGAGCAGTTCTTC.

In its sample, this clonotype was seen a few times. DNA for the CDR3: TGCAGTGCTAGAGAGAGGCACAGTTACGAGCAGTACTTC. It is translated as CSARERHSYEQYF. The chain combines TRBV20-1 with TRBJ2-7, with no clear D. With 0 bases removed from V and 4 bases from J, the gap between germline ends came to 10 bases. Looked up from germline, CDR1 is DFQATT and CDR2 is SNEGSKA (reference sequence). The CDR3 extends over 13 amino acids.

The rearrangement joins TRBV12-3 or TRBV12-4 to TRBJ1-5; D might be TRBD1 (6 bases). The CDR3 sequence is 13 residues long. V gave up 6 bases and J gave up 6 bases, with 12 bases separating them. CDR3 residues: CASRGGGVQPQHF. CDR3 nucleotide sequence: TGTGCCAGCAGGGGGGGGGGCGTTCAGCCCCAGCATTTT.

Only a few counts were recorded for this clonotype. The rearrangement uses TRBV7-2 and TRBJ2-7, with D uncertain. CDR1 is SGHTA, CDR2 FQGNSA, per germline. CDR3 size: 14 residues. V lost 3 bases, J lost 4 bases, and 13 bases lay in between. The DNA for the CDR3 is TGTGCCAGCAGCTTCGAGTCTATTGGATACGAGCAGTACTTC. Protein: CASSFESIGYEQYF.

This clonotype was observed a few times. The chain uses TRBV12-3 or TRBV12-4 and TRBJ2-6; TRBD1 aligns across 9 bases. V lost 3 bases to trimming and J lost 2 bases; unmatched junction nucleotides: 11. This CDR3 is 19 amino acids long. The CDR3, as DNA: TGTGCCAGCAGTTTCCTCCCAGGGACAGGGAGGGCTGGGGCCAACGTCCTGACTTTC. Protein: CASSFLPGTGRAGANVLTF.

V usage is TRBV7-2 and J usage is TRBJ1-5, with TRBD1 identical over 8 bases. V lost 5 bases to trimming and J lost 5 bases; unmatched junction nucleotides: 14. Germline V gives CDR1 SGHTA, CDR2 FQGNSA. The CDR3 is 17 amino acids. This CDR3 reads CASSRGIRTGSDQPQHF. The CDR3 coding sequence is TGTGCCAGCAGCAGAGGCATTAGGACAGGGTCGGATCAGCCCCAGCATTTT.

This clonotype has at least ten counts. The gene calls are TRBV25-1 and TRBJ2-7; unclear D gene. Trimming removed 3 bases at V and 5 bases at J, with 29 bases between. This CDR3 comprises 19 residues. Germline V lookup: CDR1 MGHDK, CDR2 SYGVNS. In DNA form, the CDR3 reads TGTGCCAGCAGTGACGGTAGGGTCAGTAGAGACCCACCGCTTCACGAGCAGTACTTC. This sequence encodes CASSDGRVSRDPPLHEQYF.

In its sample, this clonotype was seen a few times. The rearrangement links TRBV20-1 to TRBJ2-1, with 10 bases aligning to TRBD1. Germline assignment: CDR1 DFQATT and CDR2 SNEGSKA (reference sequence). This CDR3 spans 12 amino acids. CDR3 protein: CSVRDRGRKQFF. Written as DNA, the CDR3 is TGCAGCGTCCGGGACAGGGGTAGAAAGCAGTTCTTC.

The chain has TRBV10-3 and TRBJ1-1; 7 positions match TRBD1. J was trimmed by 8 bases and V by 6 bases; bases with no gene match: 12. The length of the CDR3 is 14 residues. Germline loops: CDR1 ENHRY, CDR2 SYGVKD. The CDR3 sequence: CAIRALTGAGEAFF. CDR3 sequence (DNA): TGTGCCATCAGGGCCCTAACAGGGGCGGGGGAAGCTTTCTTT.

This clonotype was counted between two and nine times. The CDR3 DNA follows: TGCAGTGCTAGAGGTCGGCGCAGGGTAGCCGGGGAGCTGTTTTTT. Translating it yields CSARGRRRVAGELFF. V gene TRBV20-1 combines with J gene TRBJ2-2; D is perhaps TRBD1 (5 bases). The V and J ends lost 1 base and 6 bases respectively, with 15 bases between them. Germline lookup yields CDR1 DFQATT and CDR2 SNEGSKA (reference sequence). This CDR3 contains 15 residues.

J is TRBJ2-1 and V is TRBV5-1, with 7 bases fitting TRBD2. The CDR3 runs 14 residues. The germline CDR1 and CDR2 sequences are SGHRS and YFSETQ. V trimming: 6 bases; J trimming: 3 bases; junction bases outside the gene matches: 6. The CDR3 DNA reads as TGCGCCAGCAAGCGGGGTATCGACTACAATGAGCAGTTCTTC. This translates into CASKRGIDYNEQFF.

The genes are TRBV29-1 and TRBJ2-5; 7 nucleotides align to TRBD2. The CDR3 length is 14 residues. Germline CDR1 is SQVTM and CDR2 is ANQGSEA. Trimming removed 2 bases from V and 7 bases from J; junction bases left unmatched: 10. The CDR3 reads CSVEPAGFSGTQYF. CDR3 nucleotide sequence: TGCAGCGTTGAACCAGCGGGATTCTCTGGGACCCAGTACTTC.

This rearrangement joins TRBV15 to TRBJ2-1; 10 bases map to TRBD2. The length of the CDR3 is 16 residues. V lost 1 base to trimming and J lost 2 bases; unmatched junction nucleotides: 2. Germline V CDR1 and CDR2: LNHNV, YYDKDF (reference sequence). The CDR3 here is CATSRVLAGAYNEQFF. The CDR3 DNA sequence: TGTGCCACCAGCAGAGTCCTAGCGGGAGCCTACAATGAGCAGTTCTTC.

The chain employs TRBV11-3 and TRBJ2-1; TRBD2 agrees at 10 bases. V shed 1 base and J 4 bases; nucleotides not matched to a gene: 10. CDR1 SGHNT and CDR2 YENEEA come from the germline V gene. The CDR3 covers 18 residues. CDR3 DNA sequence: TGTGCCAGCAGCTTAGTTGTCGGACTAGCGGACTTATACAATGAGCAGTTCTTC. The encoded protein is CASSLVVGLADLYNEQFF.

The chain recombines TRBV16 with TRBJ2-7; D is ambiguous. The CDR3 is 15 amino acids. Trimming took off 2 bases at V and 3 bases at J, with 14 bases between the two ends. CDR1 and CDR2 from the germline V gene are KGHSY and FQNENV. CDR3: CASSQTRSGLYEQYF. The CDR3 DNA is TGTGCCAGCAGCCAAACTCGATCCGGGCTCTACGAGCAGTACTTC.

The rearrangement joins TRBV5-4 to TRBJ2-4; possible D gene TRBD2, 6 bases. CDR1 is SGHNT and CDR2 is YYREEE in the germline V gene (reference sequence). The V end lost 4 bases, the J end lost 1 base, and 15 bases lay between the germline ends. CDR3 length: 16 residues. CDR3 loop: CASSGGGGLAKNIQYF. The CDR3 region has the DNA TGTGCCAGCAGCGGGGGAGGAGGTCTTGCCAAAAACATTCAGTACTTC.

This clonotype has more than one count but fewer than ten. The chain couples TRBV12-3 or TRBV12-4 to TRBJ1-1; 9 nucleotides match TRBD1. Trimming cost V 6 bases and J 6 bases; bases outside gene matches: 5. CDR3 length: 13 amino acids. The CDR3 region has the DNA TGTGCCAGCAGCCCCCGGACAGGGGCTGAAGCTTTCTTT. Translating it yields CASSPRTGAEAFF.

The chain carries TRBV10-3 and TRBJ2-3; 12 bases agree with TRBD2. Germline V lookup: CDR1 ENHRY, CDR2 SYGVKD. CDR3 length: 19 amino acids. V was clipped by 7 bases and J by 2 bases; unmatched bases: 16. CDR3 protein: CAITLSTSGGPGDTDTQYF. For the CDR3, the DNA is TGTGCCATCACCCTCTCGACTAGCGGGGGCCCCGGAGACACAGATACGCAGTATTTT.

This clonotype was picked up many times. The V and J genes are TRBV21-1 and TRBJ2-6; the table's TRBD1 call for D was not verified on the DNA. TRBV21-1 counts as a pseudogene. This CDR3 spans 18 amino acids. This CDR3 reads CASSNIVGTYSGANVLTF. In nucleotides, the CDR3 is TGTGCCAGCAGCAATATCGTGGGGACCTATTCTGGGGCCAACGTCCTGACTTTC.

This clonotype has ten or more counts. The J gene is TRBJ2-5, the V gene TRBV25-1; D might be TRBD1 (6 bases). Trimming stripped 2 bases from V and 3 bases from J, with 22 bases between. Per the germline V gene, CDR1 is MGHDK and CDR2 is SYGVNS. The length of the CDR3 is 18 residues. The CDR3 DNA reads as TGTGCCAGCAGTGAAGAGGGCTGGCGCAGGGGAATTGAAGAGACCCAGTACTTC. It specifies CASSEEGWRRGIEETQYF.

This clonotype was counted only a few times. The CDR3 reads CASSPRGGGAVDTQYF. Written as DNA, the CDR3 is TGTGCCAGCAGCCCCCGCGGCGGGGGGGCCGTAGATACGCAGTATTTT. The chain joins TRBV9 to TRBJ2-3; 9 positions agree with TRBD2. There are 16 residues in the CDR3. V lost 4 bases to trimming and J lost 5 bases; unmatched junction nucleotides: 11. Germline V lookup: CDR1 SGDLS, CDR2 YYNGEE.